This TCR beta chain was sequenced for a study of vaccination effects on CD4 cells after COVID-19. Study background: Following the second dose by a median of 72 days, the post-vaccine samples were obtained.

The germline V gene encodes CDR1 SGHAT and CDR2 FQNNGV. CDR3 length: 15 amino acids. The V segment lost 0 bases and the J segment 8 bases; nucleotides outside the gene matches: 6. Sequencing followed a ViraFEST assay step that expanded antigen-specific CD4+ T cells with viral peptide pools. Cultured cells yielded isolated CD4+ T cells after 10 days. Two doses of BNT162b2 or mRNA-1273 vaccine were administered to participants. The vaccine recipients had no prior SARS-CoV-2 infection, with negative nucleocapsid antibodies. Half the medium was swapped for IL-2 medium on days 3 and 7. Profiling relied on immunoSEQ multiplex PCR, and the TCRdb table lists in-frame clones only, not all of them. The sample contains 30,000 or so clones, around 70% of which appear only once. Details on this clone: Its specificity is not known.

The sample was CD4+ T cells from PBMCs cultured with HCoV-229E spike peptides, taken after COVID-19 vaccination. This TCR derives from a human donor who received a COVID-19 vaccine. J is TRBJ2-1 and V is TRBV11-2, with 8 bases identical to TRBD2. In DNA form, the CDR3 reads TGTGCCAGCAGCTTAGATCCCGGGGGGGCCCATGAGCAGTTCTTC. Its protein product is CASSLDPGGAHEQFF. The full variable domain, rest sourced from reference TRBV11-2 and TRBJ2-1, is EAGVAQSPRYKIIEKRQSVAFWCNPISGHATLYWYQQILGQGPKLLIQFQNNGVVDDSQLPKDRFSAERLKGVDSTLKIQPAKLEDSAVYLCASSLDPGGAHEQFFGPGTRLTVL.